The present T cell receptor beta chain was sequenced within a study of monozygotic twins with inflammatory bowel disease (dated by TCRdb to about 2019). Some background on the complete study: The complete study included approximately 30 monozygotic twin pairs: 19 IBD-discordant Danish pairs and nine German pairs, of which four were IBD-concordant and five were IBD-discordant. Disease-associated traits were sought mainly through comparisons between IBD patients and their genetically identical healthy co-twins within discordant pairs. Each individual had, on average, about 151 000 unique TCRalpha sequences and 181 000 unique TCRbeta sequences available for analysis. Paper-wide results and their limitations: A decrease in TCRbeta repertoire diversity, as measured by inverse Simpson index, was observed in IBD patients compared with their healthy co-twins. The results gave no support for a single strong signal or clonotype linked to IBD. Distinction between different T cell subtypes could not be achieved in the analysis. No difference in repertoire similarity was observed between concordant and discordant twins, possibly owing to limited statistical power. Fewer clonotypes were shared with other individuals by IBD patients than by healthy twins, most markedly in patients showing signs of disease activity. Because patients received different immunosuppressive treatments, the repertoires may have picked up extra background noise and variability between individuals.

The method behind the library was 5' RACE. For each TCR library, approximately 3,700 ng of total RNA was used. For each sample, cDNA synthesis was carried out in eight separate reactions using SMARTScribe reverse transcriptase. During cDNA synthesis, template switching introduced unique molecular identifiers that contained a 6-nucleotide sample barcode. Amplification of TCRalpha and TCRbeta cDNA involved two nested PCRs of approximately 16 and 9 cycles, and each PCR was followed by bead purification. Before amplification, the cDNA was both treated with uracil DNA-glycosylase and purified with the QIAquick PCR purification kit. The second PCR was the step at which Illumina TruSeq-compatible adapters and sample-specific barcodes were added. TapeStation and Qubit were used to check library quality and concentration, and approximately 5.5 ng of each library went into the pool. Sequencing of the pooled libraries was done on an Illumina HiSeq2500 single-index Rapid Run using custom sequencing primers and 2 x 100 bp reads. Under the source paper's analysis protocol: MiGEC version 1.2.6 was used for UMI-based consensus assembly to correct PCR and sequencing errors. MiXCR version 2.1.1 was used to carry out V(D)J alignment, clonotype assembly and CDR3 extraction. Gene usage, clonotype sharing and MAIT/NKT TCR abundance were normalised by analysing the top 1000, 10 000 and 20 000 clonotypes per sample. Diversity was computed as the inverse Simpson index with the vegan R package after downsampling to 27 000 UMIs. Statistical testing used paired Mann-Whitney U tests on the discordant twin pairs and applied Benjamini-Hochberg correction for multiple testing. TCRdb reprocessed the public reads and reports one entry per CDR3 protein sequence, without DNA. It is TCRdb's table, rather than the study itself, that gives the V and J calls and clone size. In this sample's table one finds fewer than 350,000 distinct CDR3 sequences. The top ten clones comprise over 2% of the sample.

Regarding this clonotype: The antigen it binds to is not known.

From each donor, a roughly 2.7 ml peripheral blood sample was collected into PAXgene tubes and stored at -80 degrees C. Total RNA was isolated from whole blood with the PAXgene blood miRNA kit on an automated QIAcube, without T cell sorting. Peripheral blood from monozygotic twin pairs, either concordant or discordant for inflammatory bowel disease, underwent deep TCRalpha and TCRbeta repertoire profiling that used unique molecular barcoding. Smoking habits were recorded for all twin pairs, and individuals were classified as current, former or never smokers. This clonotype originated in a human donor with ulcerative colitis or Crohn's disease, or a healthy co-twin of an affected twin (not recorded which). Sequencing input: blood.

The CDR3 region has the sequence CASSYSGIHQETQYF. The chain is assembled from TRBV12-3 or TRBV12-4 and TRBJ2-5. Spanning cysteine to phenylalanine, the CDR3 consists of 15 amino acids. No DNA is given.